A single T cell receptor beta chain is shown here with its context. Between the trimmed V and J ends, which lost 4 bases and 2 bases, there was a span of 9 bases. This CDR3 is built from 14 residues. Germline assignment: CDR1 LNHNV and CDR2 YYDKDF (reference sequence). The use of a sample-barcoded 5' primer and a J-beta primer mix characterized a second PCR of about 7 to 12 cycles. In TCRdb, the 5' RACE reads were re-called with MiXCR into one record per CDR3 protein. The table shows 650,000 to 1,000,000 distinct CDR3 sequences, with 35% to 40% occurring only once. The data were obtained in a study of blood T cells in healthy people across ages. RNA extraction gave at least 5.5 micrograms of total RNA per sample.

Material: blood. This clonotype was obtained from a man aged 18 to 30 in good health. V usage is TRBV15 and J usage is TRBJ1-3; D not resolved. CDR3 loop: CATSIDGAGNTIYF. The CDR3 coding sequence is TGTGCCACCAGCATCGATGGGGCTGGAAACACCATATATTTT.